This T cell receptor (beta chain) was identified during a study of T cells in women clearing cervical HPV infection. Turning to the study itself: Women with histologically confirmed HPV16-related CIN3 or worse, 2 with invasive cancer, served as cases. Case blood was drawn when the lesion was first found; control blood after infection became undetectable.

Using immunoSEQ multiplex PCR, the repertoire was profiled, and TCRdb retains in-frame clones only, with some absent. The table for this sample gives approximately 23,000 clones. Study-level points and caveats: Timing of associations relative to infection is unclear; T-cell subsets were not isolated.

This clone is classed as medium-sized by frequency. Its antigen is not identified. The sample was blood buffy coat. This sequence originates from a woman aged 18 to 75 with a cervical HPV16 infection that either progressed to CIN3+ or cleared (not recorded which).

The part of the CDR3 DNA that was read is TGTGCCAGCAGTCTAGGCCCCCGGGGGACTAGCGGGAGACCCTTGTACACAGATACG. Translating gives CASSLGPRGTSGRPLYTDT. Given in full, the CDR3 is CASSLGPRGTSGRPLYTDTQYF. The V call is TRBV12-3 or TRBV12-4, the J call TRBJ2-3; 14 bases map to TRBD2. Read sequence stops 3 residues before the CDR3 end, and the germline J gene provides the missing end. This CDR3 is built from 22 residues. The V segment lost 5 bases and the J segment 2 bases; nucleotides outside the gene matches: 21.